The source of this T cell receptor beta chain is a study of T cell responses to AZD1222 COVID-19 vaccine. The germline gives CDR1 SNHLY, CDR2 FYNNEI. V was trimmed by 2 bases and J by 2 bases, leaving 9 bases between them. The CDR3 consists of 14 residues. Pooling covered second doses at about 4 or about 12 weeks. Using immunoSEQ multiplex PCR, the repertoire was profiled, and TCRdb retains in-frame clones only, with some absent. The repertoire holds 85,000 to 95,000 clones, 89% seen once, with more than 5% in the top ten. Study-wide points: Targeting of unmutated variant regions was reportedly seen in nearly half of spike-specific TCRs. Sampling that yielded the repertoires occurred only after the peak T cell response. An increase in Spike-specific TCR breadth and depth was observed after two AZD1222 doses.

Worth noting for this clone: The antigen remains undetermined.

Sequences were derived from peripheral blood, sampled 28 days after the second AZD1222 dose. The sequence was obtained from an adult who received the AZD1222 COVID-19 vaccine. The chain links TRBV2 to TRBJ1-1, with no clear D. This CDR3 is CASSEFWVNTEAFF. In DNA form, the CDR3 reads TGTGCCAGCAGTGAATTCTGGGTAAACACTGAAGCTTTCTTT. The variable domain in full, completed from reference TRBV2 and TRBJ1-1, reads EPEVTQTPSHQVTQMGQEVILRCVPISNHLYFYWYRQILGQKVEFLVSFYNNEISEKSEIFDDQFSVERPDGSNFTLKIRSTKLEDSAMYFCASSEFWVNTEAFFGQGTRLTVV.